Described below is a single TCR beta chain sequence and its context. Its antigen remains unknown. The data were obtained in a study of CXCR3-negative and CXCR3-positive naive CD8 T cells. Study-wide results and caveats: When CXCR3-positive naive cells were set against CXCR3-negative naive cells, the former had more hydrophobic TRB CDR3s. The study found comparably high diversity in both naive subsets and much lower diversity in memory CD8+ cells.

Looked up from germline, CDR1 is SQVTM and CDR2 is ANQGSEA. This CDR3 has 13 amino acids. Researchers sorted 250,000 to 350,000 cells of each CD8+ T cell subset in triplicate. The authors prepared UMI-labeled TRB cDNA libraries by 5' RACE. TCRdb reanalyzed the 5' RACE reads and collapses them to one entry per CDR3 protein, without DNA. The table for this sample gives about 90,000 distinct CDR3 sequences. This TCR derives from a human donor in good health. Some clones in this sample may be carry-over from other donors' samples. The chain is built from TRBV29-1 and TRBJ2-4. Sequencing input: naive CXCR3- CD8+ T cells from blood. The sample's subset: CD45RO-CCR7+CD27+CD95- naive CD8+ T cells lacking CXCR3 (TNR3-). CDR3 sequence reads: CSVWGTEETIQYF. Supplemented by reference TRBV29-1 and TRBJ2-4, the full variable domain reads SAVISQKPSRDICQRGTSLTIQCQVDSQVTMMFWYRQQPGQSLTLIATANQGSEATYESGFVIDKFPISRPNLTFSTLTVSNMSPEDSSIYLCSVWGTEETIQYFGAGTRLSVL.